The 6 T cell receptor beta chains below were found in one sample sequenced in a study of radiotherapy plus CTLA-4 blockade in lung cancer. Measured with immunoSEQ multiplex PCR; TCRdb has only the in-frame clones, and not every one. Among under 50,000 clones, 65% to 90% were seen once, and the ten largest hold around a fifth. Sequenced material: peripheral blood, taken from a patient treated with radiotherapy plus ipilimumab. These receptors came from a human donor with non-small cell lung cancer whose response to radiotherapy plus ipilimumab could not be evaluated.

The rearrangement links TRBV9 to TRBJ2-7; a weak D match, TRBD2 (5 bases). CDR1 and CDR2 from the germline V gene are SGDLS and YYNGEE. V dropped 0 bases and J dropped 5 bases, with 12 bases sitting between them. There are 14 residues in the CDR3. CDR3 nucleotide sequence: TGTGCCAGCAGCGTAGGGGGTTCGGGAAACGAGCAGTACTTC. This translates into CASSVGGSGNEQYF.

The chain carries TRBV2 and TRBJ1-4; 9 positions match TRBD1. After removal of 8 bases from V and 6 bases from J, the junction contained 4 bases not matched to a gene. The germline CDR1 and CDR2 sequences are SNHLY and FYNNEI. The CDR3 length is 13 residues. CDR3 in amino acids: CASVRDRDEKLFF. Written as DNA, the CDR3 is TGTGCCAGCGTCCGGGACAGGGATGAAAAACTGTTTTTT.

This clone was detected only a few times. The chain is built from TRBV6-6 and TRBJ1-4; no reliable D call. V lost 6 bases and J 5 bases, leaving 16 bases between the germline ends. The CDR3 loop spans 15 amino acids. Germline V CDR1 and CDR2: MNHNY, SVGAGI (reference sequence). The CDR3 sequence is CASSRDPGKNEKLFF. CDR3 DNA: TGTGCCAGCAGCCGGGATCCAGGCAAGAATGAAAAACTGTTTTTT.

The chain combines TRBV5-1 with TRBJ1-2; 7 bases fit TRBD1. The CDR3 extends over 15 amino acids. CDR1 is SGHRS, CDR2 YFSETQ, per germline. The ends lost 2 bases at V and 8 bases at J; junction bases unmatched: 12. For the CDR3, the DNA is TGCGCCAGCAGCTTATCATCAGACAGGGTGAGCGGCTACACCTTC. Amino acids: CASSLSSDRVSGYTF.

This clone was recorded only once. The chain is built from TRBV7-2 and TRBJ2-3, with 11 bases identical to TRBD1. The CDR3 length is 16 residues. V was clipped by 4 bases and J by 4 bases; unmatched bases: 7. Per germline, CDR1 SGHTA and CDR2 FQGNSA. The CDR3: CASSSGDRGSADTQYF. CDR3 coding DNA: TGTGCCAGCAGCTCCGGGGACAGGGGGAGCGCAGATACGCAGTATTTT.

This clone has only one observation. The rearrangement uses TRBV9 and TRBJ2-2; 7 nucleotides match TRBD1. This CDR3 spans 15 amino acids. CDR1 and CDR2 from the germline V gene are SGDLS and YYNGEE. Losses at the gene ends were 2 bases for V and 2 bases for J; bases not matched to a gene: 3. The CDR3 loop reads CASSVGQANTGELFF. The CDR3 DNA follows: TGTGCCAGCAGCGTCGGACAGGCCAACACCGGGGAGCTGTTTTTT.